Presented here are 30 T cell receptor beta chains from one specimen sequenced in a study of cytomegalovirus exposure and HLA in healthy donors. Sequencing used immunoSEQ multiplex PCR; TCRdb keeps in-frame clones, though not all of them. The table lists some 330,000 clones, just over 85% of them singletons. The sample was PBMCs. All receptors derive from a woman aged 18-30 years in good health and CMV-seronegative.

This clone has just one count. The rearrangement uses TRBV5-5 and TRBJ2-7; 12 bases map to TRBD1. CDR3 size: 14 residues. The junction had 4 bases not matched to a gene; V was cut back by 3 bases and J by 6 bases. Germline V gene sequence: CDR1 SGHKS, CDR2 YYEKEE (reference sequence). This chain's CDR3 is CASSWGQGAGEQYF. The CDR3, as DNA: TGTGCCAGCAGCTGGGGACAGGGGGCGGGCGAGCAGTACTTC.

The CDR3 sequence is CASRSQTSSAYEQYF. CDR3 coding DNA: TGTGCCAGCAGATCCCAGACTAGTTCGGCCTACGAGCAGTACTTC. The chain combines TRBV6-1 with TRBJ2-7; maybe TRBD2 (6 bases). Germline CDR1 is MNHNS and CDR2 is SASEGT. The CDR3 covers 15 residues. V was cut by 6 bases and J by 2 bases, with 17 bases left in between.

The chain carries TRBV2 and TRBJ2-1; 9 bases are a match to TRBD2. V gave up 5 bases and J gave up 7 bases; unmatched junction bases: 9. CDR1 SNHLY and CDR2 FYNNEI come from the germline V gene. The CDR3 covers 15 residues. In DNA form, the CDR3 reads TGTGCCAGCAGTCCTAGCGGGACCAGGGCTAATGAGCAGTTCTTC. Its protein product is CASSPSGTRANEQFF.

The V gene is TRBV4-3, the J gene TRBJ1-1, with TRBD1 as a possible D gene (5 bases). The germline V and J ends were trimmed by 0 bases and 5 bases, with 13 bases remaining between them. CDR3 length: 15 amino acids. Germline-derived CDR1 and CDR2 are LGHNA and YSLEER. Here the CDR3 DNA reads TGCGCCAGCAGCCAAGATTGGGACTTGGGGACTGAAGCTTTCTTT. It codes for CASSQDWDLGTEAFF.

The chain combines TRBV9 with TRBJ2-7, with a possible D match to TRBD2 (5 bases). The CDR3 runs to 13 residues. The V and J ends lost 4 bases and 5 bases respectively, with 13 bases between them. In germline, CDR1 is SGDLS, CDR2 YYNGEE. The CDR3 loop reads CASSPRSGNEQYF. CDR3 nucleotide sequence: TGTGCCAGCAGCCCCCGATCGGGGAACGAGCAGTACTTC. The variable domain in full, with the rest retrieved from reference TRBV9 and TRBJ2-7, is DSGVTQTPKHLITATGQRVTLRCSPRSGDLSVYWYQQSLDQGLQFLIQYYNGEERAKGNILERFSAQQFPDLHSELNLSSLELGDSALYFCASSPRSGNEQYFGPGTRLTVT.

The V gene is TRBV9, the J gene TRBJ2-7; D is possibly TRBD1 (6 bases). Trimming removed 1 base from V and 5 bases from J, with 13 bases in between. This CDR3 comprises 14 residues. Germline V lookup: CDR1 SGDLS, CDR2 YYNGEE. As DNA, the CDR3 is TGTGCCAGCAGCGTACTACAGGGCGGTGACGAGCAGTACTTC. Translated, it gives CASSVLQGGDEQYF.

Remarks on this clone: Other nucleotide sequences in the sample specify the same CDR3. J is TRBJ2-3 and V is TRBV9; possible D gene TRBD2, 6 bases. The V and J ends lost 4 bases and 0 bases respectively, with 12 bases between them. CDR1 and CDR2 (germline): SGDLS, YYNGEE. This CDR3 has 15 residues. This CDR3 is CASSPSGTSTDTQYF. CDR3 coding DNA: TGTGCCAGCAGCCCTTCCGGGACTAGCACAGATACGCAGTATTTT.

In DNA, the CDR3 is TGTGCCAGCAGCCCCCACCCCCCCCCAGAGGCTGAGCAGTTCTTC. This sequence encodes CASSPHPPPEAEQFF. V and J are TRBV11-3 and TRBJ2-1; D gene unclear. V lost 5 bases, J lost 9 bases, and 20 bases lay in between. Germline CDR1 and CDR2: SGHNT and YENEEA. The CDR3 has 15 residues.

The chain joins TRBV11-2 to TRBJ2-7; 7 bases match TRBD2. The CDR3 totals 12 residues. The J segment lost 6 bases and the V segment lost 5 bases, leaving 4 bases of the junction unmatched. Germline lookup yields CDR1 SGHAT and CDR2 FQNNGV. CDR3 residues: CASSHPGGEQYF. The CDR3 DNA follows: TGTGCCAGCAGCCATCCGGGGGGCGAGCAGTACTTC.

V usage is TRBV5-6 and J usage is TRBJ2-7; TRBD2 matches at 7 bases. CDR3 length: 12 residues. The junction had 0 bases not matched to a gene; V was cut back by 4 bases and J by 2 bases. Germline loops: CDR1 SGHDT, CDR2 YYEEEE. CDR3 sequence reads: CASSREAYEQYF. Written as DNA, the CDR3 is TGTGCCAGCAGCCGGGAGGCCTACGAGCAGTACTTC. The whole variable domain, filled in from reference TRBV5-6 and TRBJ2-7, reads DAGVTQSPTHLIKTRGQQVTLRCSPKSGHDTVSWYQQALGQGPQFIFQYYEEEERQRGNFPDRFSGHQFPNYSSELNVNALLLGDSALYLCASSREAYEQYFGPGTRLTVT.

The chain's CDR3 is CATSEGREGSGTEAFF. In nucleotides, the CDR3 is TGTGCCACCAGCGAGGGACGGGAGGGGTCGGGCACTGAAGCTTTCTTT. V usage is TRBV15 and J usage is TRBJ1-1; weak D call: TRBD1 (5 bases). V was cut by 5 bases and J by 4 bases, with 20 bases left in between. The CDR3 is 16 amino acids. Germline V gene data show CDR1 as LNHNV and CDR2 as YYDKDF (reference sequence).

This sequence joins TRBV2 and TRBJ2-3; possible D gene TRBD2, 5 bases. This CDR3 is built from 15 residues. Trimming stripped 7 bases from V and 2 bases from J, with 16 bases between. The V gene's germline CDR1 is SNHLY and CDR2 FYNNEI. Here the CDR3 reads CASTPEGTFTDTQYF. For the CDR3, the DNA is TGTGCCAGCACCCCAGAGGGAACCTTCACAGATACGCAGTATTTT.

The chain combines TRBV5-1 with TRBJ2-1; 9 bases line up with TRBD1. Germline CDR1 and CDR2: SGHRS and YFSETQ. Trimming took 4 bases from V and 7 from J; bases not matched to a gene: 3. The CDR3 totals 13 residues. CDR3 amino acids: CASSPGQGNEQFF. The CDR3 nucleotides read TGCGCCAGCAGCCCCGGACAGGGGAATGAGCAGTTCTTC.

This rearrangement joins TRBV29-1 to TRBJ2-5, with 8 positions matching TRBD1. The CDR3 consists of 12 residues. The germline V gene encodes CDR1 SQVTM and CDR2 ANQGSEA. Trimming took 6 bases from V and 4 from J; bases not matched to a gene: 4. The CDR3 sequence: CSVRQGLETQYF. In DNA, the CDR3 is TGCAGCGTCCGACAGGGGTTAGAGACCCAGTACTTC.

V usage is TRBV11-2 and J usage is TRBJ2-2, with no clear D. Germline V lookup: CDR1 SGHAT, CDR2 FQNNGV. V was pared by 5 bases and J by 8 bases, with 6 bases between. The CDR3 has 11 residues. CDR3 amino acids: CASSPLGELFF. The CDR3 region has the DNA TGTGCCAGCAGCCCCCTGGGGGAGCTGTTTTTT.

The chain recombines TRBV2 with TRBJ2-1, with 11 nucleotides matching TRBD1. This CDR3 is built from 15 residues. CDR1 SNHLY and CDR2 FYNNEI come from the germline V gene. V dropped 6 bases and J dropped 5; count of bases not matched to a gene: 6. CDR3: CASRVGTGGDNEQFF. CDR3 sequence (DNA): TGTGCCAGCAGAGTCGGGACAGGGGGGGACAATGAGCAGTTCTTC.

The table lists this clone with a count of one. The chain combines TRBV19 with TRBJ2-5; 9 bases align to TRBD2. Germline assignment: CDR1 LNHDA and CDR2 SQIVND (reference sequence). This CDR3 contains 17 residues. After removal of 10 bases from V and 5 bases from J, the junction contained 20 bases not matched to a gene. CDR3 DNA: TGTGCCATACTAAAAGAGCGGGAGGCACTAAACGGGGAGACCCAGTACTTC. This encodes CAILKEREALNGETQYF.

V gene TRBV7-3 combines with J gene TRBJ2-1; a weak D match, TRBD2 (5 bases). CDR3 length equals 15 residues. Trimming left V 5 bases short and J 6 bases short, with 17 bases between. Germline CDR1 reads SGHTA; CDR2 reads FQGTGA. The CDR3 protein is CASSALGGSSNEQFF. As DNA, the CDR3 is TGTGCCAGCAGCGCACTAGGTGGGAGCTCCAATGAGCAGTTCTTC.

The V call is TRBV29-1, the J call TRBJ2-1, with 9 bases identical to TRBD1. Germline CDR1 and CDR2: SQVTM and ANQGSEA. CDR3 size: 17 residues. The V segment lost 5 bases and the J segment 7 bases; nucleotides outside the gene matches: 18. For the CDR3, the DNA is TGCAGCGTTCAAAGGGAGACAACCGGGACAGGGATTAATGAGCAGTTCTTC. Its protein is CSVQRETTGTGINEQFF.

This chain connects TRBV29-1 to TRBJ2-1, with 10 nucleotides matching TRBD2. Trimming at V came to 3 bases and at J to 3 bases, leaving 5 bases not matched to a gene. CDR3 length: 15 amino acids. CDR1 SQVTM and CDR2 ANQGSEA come from the germline V gene. CDR3 DNA sequence: TGCAGCGTTGACCCCGCTAGCGGGAGCTACAATGAGCAGTTCTTC. It specifies CSVDPASGSYNEQFF.

The chain couples TRBV9 to TRBJ2-1, with TRBD2 identical over 8 bases. Germline V gives CDR1 SGDLS, CDR2 YYNGEE. V shed 4 bases and J 4 bases; nucleotides not matched to a gene: 10. This CDR3 region has 16 residues. This chain's CDR3 is CASSPMTSDLYNEQFF. The CDR3 DNA reads as TGTGCCAGCAGCCCCATGACTAGCGACCTATACAATGAGCAGTTCTTC. The whole variable domain, filled in from reference TRBV9 and TRBJ2-1, reads DSGVTQTPKHLITATGQRVTLRCSPRSGDLSVYWYQQSLDQGLQFLIQYYNGEERAKGNILERFSAQQFPDLHSELNLSSLELGDSALYFCASSPMTSDLYNEQFFGPGTRLTVL.

The chain uses TRBV25-1 and TRBJ2-5; 8 bases line up with TRBD2. The CDR3 is 14 amino acids. Trimming at V came to 2 bases and at J to 1 base, leaving 0 bases not matched to a gene. Germline V lookup: CDR1 MGHDK, CDR2 SYGVNS. In nucleotides, the CDR3 is TGTGCCAGCAGTGAACGGGGGGGCCAAGAGACCCAGTACTTC. It encodes CASSERGGQETQYF.

The chain links TRBV7-9 to TRBJ2-5, with TRBD1 as a possible D gene (5 bases). In germline, CDR1 is SEHNR, CDR2 FQNEAQ (reference sequence). Between the trimmed V and J ends, which lost 2 bases and 5 bases, there was a span of 12 bases. The CDR3 extends over 14 amino acids. The CDR3 DNA reads TGTGCCAGCAGCTTAAGGGAAGGGGCCGAGACCCAGTACTTC. It specifies CASSLREGAETQYF.

The genes are TRBV9 and TRBJ2-2; 7 bases map to TRBD2. With 0 bases clipped from V and 6 bases from J, the junction kept 8 bases outside the gene matches. Germline values: CDR1 SGDLS, CDR2 YYNGEE. This CDR3 has 16 residues. The CDR3 region is CASSVGPAGRAGELFF. The CDR3 nucleotides read TGTGCCAGCAGCGTAGGGCCAGCGGGACGGGCCGGGGAGCTGTTTTTT.

The chain employs TRBV30 and TRBJ2-3; 8 nucleotides agree with TRBD2. The CDR3 is made up of 13 amino acids. Germline lookup yields CDR1 GTSNPN and CDR2 SVGIG (reference sequence). With V trimmed by 6 bases and J by 3 bases, 5 bases remained unmatched. The CDR3 protein is CACQTSGTDTQYF. The CDR3 DNA follows: TGTGCCTGCCAAACTAGCGGTACAGATACGCAGTATTTT.

This chain joins TRBV4-2 and TRBJ1-2; 7 nucleotides line up with TRBD1. With 3 bases clipped from V and 8 bases from J, the junction kept 9 bases outside the gene matches. The length of the CDR3 is 14 residues. The germline CDR1 and CDR2 sequences are LGHNA and YNFKEQ. The CDR3 here is CASSQVTGEGGYTF. The CDR3 DNA reads as TGTGCCAGCAGCCAGGTCACAGGGGAAGGAGGCTACACCTTC.

This clone was seen many times. In DNA form, the CDR3 reads TGTGCCAGCAGCCACCCCCAGGGCCAGGGGAACACTGAAGCTTTCTTT. The encoded protein is CASSHPQGQGNTEAFF. V gene TRBV7-9 combines with J gene TRBJ1-1, with D maybe TRBD1 (5 bases). The germline gives CDR1 SEHNR, CDR2 FQNEAQ (reference sequence). There are 16 residues in the CDR3. Between the trimmed V and J ends, which lost 5 bases and 1 base, there was a span of 17 bases.

V and J are TRBV4-1 and TRBJ1-3; D not resolved. CDR3 length: 14 residues. Trimming cost V 6 bases and J 0 bases, with 9 bases left between them. Germline CDR1 MGHRA, CDR2 YSYEKL. The CDR3: CASSPDFSGNTIYF. The CDR3 DNA reads TGCGCCAGCAGTCCAGACTTCTCTGGAAACACCATATATTTT.

This chain links TRBV4-2 with TRBJ2-6; 7 bases fit TRBD2. V trimming: 4 bases; J trimming: 1 base; junction bases outside the gene matches: 7. Germline V gene sequence: CDR1 LGHNA, CDR2 YNFKEQ. This CDR3 contains 17 residues. The CDR3 DNA reads TGTGCCAGCAGCCTAGCTCCAGCGGGATCTGGGGCCAACGTCCTGACTTTC. It is translated as CASSLAPAGSGANVLTF.

This clone was detected only a few times. V gene TRBV10-3 combines with J gene TRBJ1-1; no clear D gene. The CDR3 is made up of 14 amino acids. The germline V and J ends were trimmed by 3 bases and 0 bases, with 8 bases remaining between them. Germline V gene data show CDR1 as ENHRY and CDR2 as SYGVKD. CDR3 in amino acids: CAISDIGMNTEAFF. The CDR3 nucleotides read TGTGCCATCAGTGACATCGGGATGAACACTGAAGCTTTCTTT.